These 25 T cell receptor beta chains share one sample of origin, sequenced in a study of T cells in Graves' hyperthyroidism and ophthalmopathy. Researchers amplified the TCR beta CDR3 regions from RNA transcripts. First-round RT-PCR with HTBI primers amplified the TCR CDR3 region. A single record per CDR3 protein comes from TCRdb applying MiXCR to the multiplex PCR reads. Counted here are about 96,000 distinct CDR3 sequences, approximately 56% occurring once; the ten biggest clones make up 25% to 30%. The specimen was blood. Every receptor here comes from a woman in her 40s with Graves' hyperthyroidism.

This clonotype was found once. The junction does not match germline at one end; this may be a read error. The genes are TRBV2 and TRBJ2-7; tentative D call: TRBD1 (5 bases). The CDR3 is made up of 12 amino acids. Germline V gene lookup returns CDR1 SNHLY and CDR2 FYNNEI. The CDR3 reads CASRETDYERYF. DNA of the CDR3: TGTGCCAGCAGAGAGACAGATTACGAGCGGTACTTC.

A remark on this clonotype: The DNA is left out, because the CDR3 cannot be placed on it with certainty; the CDR3 is given as TCRdb lists it. The chain is built from TRBV20-1 and TRBJ1-5; the DNA was not used to check the table's D call, TRBD1. CDR1 is DFQATT and CDR2 is SNEGSKA in the germline V gene (reference sequence). The CDR3 has 21 amino acids, counting both end residues. CDR3 residues: CSARQVPYRLRSFLWTRHQHF.

This clonotype has at least ten counts. V gene TRBV5-1 combines with J gene TRBJ1-1, with a weak D call TRBD1 (6 bases). Trimming shortened V by 4 bases and J by 1 base, and 17 bases separated the two germline ends. CDR1 and CDR2 (germline): SGHRS, YFSETQ. CDR3 length: 16 residues. CDR3 nucleotide sequence: TGCGCCAGCAGCGAACCGCTAGACAGGACGAACACTGAAGCTTTCTTT. As protein: CASSEPLDRTNTEAFF.

The chain links TRBV15 to TRBJ1-1; 7 bases fit TRBD1. Trimming cost V 1 base and J 5 bases; bases outside gene matches: 10. This CDR3 has 16 residues. In germline, CDR1 is LNHNV, CDR2 YYDKDF (reference sequence). CDR3 coding DNA: TGTGCCACCAGCAGAGGTATAGCCGGCAGGGGGACTGAAGCTTTCTTT. It is translated as CATSRGIAGRGTEAFF. The full variable domain, completed using reference TRBV15 and TRBJ1-1, is DAMVIQNPRYQVTQFGKPVTLSCSQTLNHNVMYWYQQKSSQAPKLLFHYYDKDFNNEADTPDNFQSRRPNTSFCFLDIRSPGLGDTAMYLCATSRGIAGRGTEAFFGQGTRLTVV.

Only a few counts were recorded for this clonotype. The chain joins TRBV2 to TRBJ1-4; 9 positions match TRBD1. This CDR3 region has 13 residues. The junction had 8 bases not matched to a gene; V was cut back by 8 bases and J by 10 bases. From germline, CDR1 is SNHLY and CDR2 FYNNEI. In DNA form, the CDR3 reads TGTGCCAGCGGGACAGGGCTTCAAGGAAAACTGTTTTTT. Amino acid sequence: CASGTGLQGKLFF.

Comments on this clonotype: The junction does not match germline at one end; this may be a read error. The V gene is TRBV7-9, the J gene TRBJ2-7; TRBD2 is a possible D gene (6 bases). Germline V gene sequence: CDR1 SEHNR, CDR2 FQNEAQ (reference sequence). CDR3 length: 14 amino acids. The CDR3 coding sequence is TGTGCCAGCAGCCAAGATGGGGGGTTCTACGAGCGGTACTTC. Translated: CASSQDGGFYERYF.

This clonotype was detected only a few times. It is unclear where the CDR3 begins or ends on the DNA, so no DNA is shown, and the CDR3 is as TCRdb lists it. The chain joins TRBV5-5 to TRBJ2-7; the table's D call, TRBD1, was not checked against the DNA. The germline V gene encodes CDR1 SGHKS and CDR2 YYEKEE (reference sequence). With termini counted, the CDR3 has 19 amino acids. The CDR3 region is CASSFYICSARQVSYEQYF.

The chain is built from TRBV29-1 and TRBJ2-2; the match to TRBD1 covers 7 bases. V trimming: 6 bases; J trimming: 7 bases; junction bases outside the gene matches: 8. Germline lookup yields CDR1 SQVTM and CDR2 ANQGSEA. The CDR3 extends over 13 amino acids. The CDR3 sequence is CSVIQGMVGELFF. CDR3 nucleotide sequence: TGCAGCGTCATACAGGGGATGGTCGGGGAGCTGTTTTTT.

The chain combines TRBV7-8 with TRBJ2-2; 9 bases align to TRBD1. Germline-derived CDR1 and CDR2 are SGHVS and FQNEAQ. CDR3 length: 16 amino acids. V dropped 8 bases and J dropped 3; count of bases not matched to a gene: 10. The CDR3: CASSPRDRADTGELFF. The CDR3 DNA is TGTGCCAGCTCACCACGGGACAGGGCAGACACCGGGGAGCTGTTTTTT.

With regard to this clonotype: A much larger clone lies a single base off, so this may be a read error. The chain uses TRBV2 and TRBJ1-4, with 9 bases aligning to TRBD1. The CDR3 totals 13 residues. Per germline, CDR1 SNHLY and CDR2 FYNNEI. V was pared by 6 bases and J by 8 bases, with 4 bases of the junction left unmatched. The CDR3 protein is CASSWDREEKLFF. Here the CDR3 DNA reads TGTGCCAGCAGCTGGGACAGGGAGGAAAAACTGTTTTTT.

The chain uses TRBV20-1 and TRBJ1-5, with 12 nucleotides matching TRBD1. Germline loops: CDR1 DFQATT, CDR2 SNEGSKA (reference sequence). The CDR3 contains 14 residues. Unmatched junction bases numbered 3, after V lost 6 bases and J lost 3 bases. CDR3 bases: TGCAGTGCCCAGGGACAGGGGGCCAATCAGCCCCAGCATTTT. Translating it yields CSAQGQGANQPQHF.

The chain joins TRBV20-1 to TRBJ1-1, with TRBD1 identical over 9 bases. Germline CDR1 is DFQATT and CDR2 is SNEGSKA (reference sequence). CDR3 length: 14 residues. V lost 4 bases, J lost 3 bases, and 6 bases stayed unmatched. The CDR3 is CSAKGGQGDTEAFF. The CDR3 nucleotides are TGCAGTGCTAAGGGGGGACAGGGCGACACTGAAGCTTTCTTT.

This clonotype was detected ten times or more. V and J are TRBV6-1 and TRBJ1-5; D is unresolved. The CDR3 is made up of 15 amino acids. Germline lookup yields CDR1 MNHNS and CDR2 SASEGT. Trimming took 0 bases from V and 3 from J, leaving 9 bases between them. This CDR3 reads CASSEAEVLNQPQHF. The CDR3 DNA follows: TGTGCCAGCAGTGAAGCGGAGGTCCTCAATCAGCCCCAGCATTTT.

This rearrangement joins TRBV5-1 to TRBJ2-1; D possibly corresponds to TRBD2 (5 bases). The V and J ends lost 7 bases and 10 bases respectively, with 24 bases between them. The CDR3 contains 15 residues. Germline loops: CDR1 SGHRS, CDR2 YFSETQ. The CDR3 DNA reads TGCGCCAGCGCTCATATCGGACTTCTTCTCAGAGAGCAGTTCTTC. This gives the protein CASAHIGLLLREQFF.

The CDR3 DNA sequence: TGCGCCAGCAGCACCGACAGGGAAAACTATGGCTACACCTTC. Translation: CASSTDRENYGYTF. The genes are TRBV5-1 and TRBJ1-2; TRBD1 matches at 7 bases. The length of the CDR3 is 14 residues. The germline gives CDR1 SGHRS, CDR2 YFSETQ. With V trimmed by 4 bases and J by 2 bases, 5 bases remained unmatched. The full variable domain, rest sourced from reference TRBV5-1 and TRBJ1-2, is KAGVTQTPRYLIKTRGQQVTLSCSPISGHRSVSWYQQTPGQGLQFLFEYFSETQRNKGNFPGRFSGRQFSNSRSEMNVSTLELGDSALYLCASSTDRENYGYTFGSGTRLTVV.

This clonotype has ten or more counts. The CDR3 loop is CASSQVQGKGYGYTF. In nucleotides, the CDR3 is TGCGCCAGCAGCCAAGTGCAGGGGAAAGGCTATGGCTACACCTTC. The chain uses TRBV4-1 and TRBJ1-2, with a tentative D call TRBD1 (6 bases). V gave up 1 base and J gave up 4 bases, with 13 bases separating them. There are 15 residues in the CDR3. Per germline, CDR1 MGHRA and CDR2 YSYEKL.

A remark on this clonotype: This may come from a read error, since a much larger clone is one base off. This chain connects TRBV15 to TRBJ2-5, with 11 positions matching TRBD2. This CDR3 spans 15 amino acids. Trimming took 5 bases from V and 3 from J; bases not matched to a gene: 5. Germline V CDR1 and CDR2: LNHNV, YYDKDF (reference sequence). As DNA, the CDR3 is TGTGCCACCAGCCCGCCGACTAGCGGGAAAGAGACCCAGTACTTC. Translation: CATSPPTSGKETQYF.

On this clonotype itself: The CDR3 does not end in the conserved phenylalanine or tryptophan, so this is likely a read error. The DNA is left out, because the CDR3 cannot be placed on it with certainty; the CDR3 is given as TCRdb lists it. The chain links TRBV7-2 to TRBJ2-3; the table's D call, TRBD2, was not checked against the DNA. Germline CDR1 and CDR2: SGHTA and FQGNSA. The length of the CDR3 is 17 amino acids, counting both ends. The CDR3 loop is CASSSAGLAGSGDTLYL.

This clonotype showed up just once. This sequence joins TRBV20-1 and TRBJ2-3; D unresolved. Germline CDR1 reads DFQATT; CDR2 reads SNEGSKA (reference sequence). Trimming cost V 6 bases and J 6 bases, with 7 bases left between them. The CDR3 runs 10 residues. CDR3 protein: CSARRDTQYF. For the CDR3, the DNA is TGCAGTGCCCGGCGGGATACGCAGTATTTT.

This clonotype was recorded many times. This sequence joins TRBV10-3 and TRBJ1-3; 9 bases match TRBD1. With 7 bases clipped from V and 8 bases from J, the junction kept 9 bases outside the gene matches. Germline V lookup: CDR1 ENHRY, CDR2 SYGVKD. The CDR3 sequence is 14 residues long. This CDR3 reads CAIIGVRDRDTIYF. DNA of the CDR3: TGTGCCATCATCGGCGTTCGGGACAGGGACACCATATATTTT.

This clonotype was picked up many times. Here the CDR3 reads CASIHLGGPQHF. CDR3 in DNA: TGTGCCAGCATCCACTTGGGAGGGCCCCAGCATTTT. V is TRBV28 and J is TRBJ1-5; no definite D call. The length of the CDR3 is 12 residues. Germline CDR1 and CDR2: MDHEN and SYDVKM. V was trimmed by 7 bases and J by 9 bases, leaving 13 bases between them.

This clonotype has a single count. The rearrangement joins TRBV6-5 to TRBJ2-2, with 7 nucleotides matching TRBD2. The CDR3 has 15 residues. The ends lost 5 bases at V and 4 bases at J; junction bases unmatched: 7. Germline CDR1 reads MNHEY; CDR2 reads SVGAGI. The CDR3 bases are TGTGCCAGCAGTGAACGGTGGGGGGGCACCGGGGAGCTGTTTTTT. It encodes CASSERWGGTGELFF.

The chain joins TRBV6-6 to TRBJ2-3; D unclear. V lost 2 bases and J 1 base, leaving 10 bases between the germline ends. The CDR3 has 15 residues. The germline V gene encodes CDR1 MNHNY and CDR2 SVGAGI (reference sequence). CDR3 residues: CASSYRTLGTDTQYF. The CDR3, as DNA: TGTGCCAGCAGTTACCGGACCCTGGGCACAGATACGCAGTATTTT.

Remarks on this clonotype: Its ends do not fully match the called genes, so a read error is possible. The CDR3, as DNA: TGTGCCGGCAGCCTGACGGGGAATAGCAATCAGCCCCAGCATTTT. It encodes CAGSLTGNSNQPQHF. The chain joins TRBV7-2 to TRBJ1-5, with D unresolved. This CDR3 spans 15 amino acids. Germline values: CDR1 SGHTA, CDR2 FQGNSA.

V is TRBV7-3 and J is TRBJ2-5; possible D gene TRBD1, 6 bases. Deletions cut 6 bases from V and 0 bases from J, with 14 bases between. The CDR3 covers 15 residues. The V gene's germline CDR1 is SGHTA and CDR2 FQGTGA. CDR3 in DNA: TGTGCCAGCAGTGACGGAAGGGGGTACCAAGAGACCCAGTACTTC. Residues: CASSDGRGYQETQYF.